The T cell receptor (beta chain) described here comes from a study of human T cells and chemical hapten exposure. Study in general: The upper back received 0.01% DPC by patch testing, with results read at 6 days. Findings and caveats of the study: Expanded TCRs produced significantly more large CDR3 similarity clusters than controls did. Alopecia in all donors means immunity may differ from healthy individuals.

As concerns this clonotype: No antigen is known for it.

For the library, individual cDNA molecules each received unique molecular identifiers. TCRdb reprocessed the RACE reads with MiXCR, giving one entry per CDR3 protein. The sample has roughly 180,000 distinct CDR3 sequences; roughly 15% are singletons. Time point given: patch test 1, 2 weeks after DPC sensitization. The treatment is: therapeutic diphenylcyclopropenone sensitization with weekly scalp DPC. Germline loops: CDR1 SGHTA, CDR2 FQGNSA. The CDR3 extends over 14 amino acids. V shed 5 bases and J 8 bases; nucleotides not matched to a gene: 4. The sequencing used whole blood, collected in connection with sensitization to the hapten diphenylcyclopropenone (DPC). The chain combines TRBV7-2 with TRBJ1-4; 11 bases align to TRBD1. The clonotype was recovered from a woman in her thirties with alopecia areata. Some clones in this sample may be carry-over from other donors' samples. The CDR3 region is CASSQGQGEEKLFF. Here the CDR3 DNA reads TGTGCCAGCAGCCAGGGACAGGGGGAAGAAAAACTGTTTTTT.